This T cell receptor (beta chain) was documented in a study of T cells after somatic rescue of genetic block. Clones were sequenced by immunoSEQ multiplex PCR, and TCRdb holds only the in-frame ones, with some missing. The data contain 110,000 or so clones, 75% to 95% of them singletons. The germline V and J ends were trimmed by 5 bases and 6 bases, with 9 bases remaining between them. This CDR3 contains 12 residues. Germline V gives CDR1 WSHSY, CDR2 SAAADI. The receptor's source is a woman under 30. The chain uses TRBV10-2 and TRBJ2-3; perhaps TRBD1 as D (6 bases). Source material: peripheral blood mononuclear cells (PBMCs). The CDR3 coding sequence is TGCGCCAGCAGTCTTAGGGGGGATACGCAGTATTTT. This translates into CASSLRGDTQYF.